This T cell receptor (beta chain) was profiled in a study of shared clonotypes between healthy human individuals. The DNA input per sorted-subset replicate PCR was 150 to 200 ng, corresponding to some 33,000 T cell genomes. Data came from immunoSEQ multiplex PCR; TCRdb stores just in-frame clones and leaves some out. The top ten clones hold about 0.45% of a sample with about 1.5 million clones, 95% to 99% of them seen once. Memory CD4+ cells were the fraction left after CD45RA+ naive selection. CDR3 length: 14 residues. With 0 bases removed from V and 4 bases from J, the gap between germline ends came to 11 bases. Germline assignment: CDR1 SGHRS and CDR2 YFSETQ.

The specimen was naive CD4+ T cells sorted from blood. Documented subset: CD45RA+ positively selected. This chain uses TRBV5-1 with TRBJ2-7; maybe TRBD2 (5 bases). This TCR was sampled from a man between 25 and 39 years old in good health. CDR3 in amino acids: CASSLAGLKYEQYF. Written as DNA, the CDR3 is TGCGCCAGCAGCTTGGCAGGACTGAAGTACGAGCAGTACTTC.